The clone carrying this T cell receptor (beta chain) came up a few times. Its antigen is not known. Universal primer sites and UMIs were introduced during 5'RACE template-switching synthesis of TCR cDNA. TCRdb reanalysed the 5' RACE reads using MiXCR and keeps one entry per CDR3 protein. Of hundreds of thousands of distinct CDR3 sequences listed, roughly 11% are singletons. This record comes from a study of T cells after yellow fever vaccination. Study findings and constraints: Few clonotypes appeared in both CD4 and CD8 compartments. Most primary-vaccination clones recurred post-booster (under 98% CD4, around 88% CD8). The secondary response showed a weaker magnitude and a faster peak, day 5 versus 15.

Germline V gene data show CDR1 as MNHEY and CDR2 as SVGEGT. Unmatched junction bases numbered 10, after V lost 7 bases and J lost 3 bases. The CDR3 spans 15 residues. This TCR derives from a man between 18 and 35 years old who received the YFV17D yellow fever vaccine. The chain has TRBV6-2 or TRBV6-3 and TRBJ1-1, with TRBD1 matching 8 bases. Sequences were derived from PBMCs, sampled on the day of the first yellow fever vaccination. The DNA for the CDR3 is TGTGCCAGCACCCCCTCGGACAGGGATTACACTGAAGCTTTCTTT. Protein: CASTPSDRDYTEAFF.